This entry lists 21 T cell receptor beta chains sequenced from one sample in a study of T cells in Graves' hyperthyroidism and ophthalmopathy. Researchers took RNA transcripts and amplified the TCR beta CDR3 regions from them. The HTBI primer set drove a first-round RT-PCR of the TCR CDR3. One entry per CDR3 protein, called by TCRdb with MiXCR from the multiplex PCR reads. The sample has 300,000 to 450,000 distinct CDR3 sequences, less than 15% seen once. The sequenced sample consisted of blood. These receptors were collected from a woman aged 18-29 years with Graves' hyperthyroidism.

This chain connects TRBV20-1 to TRBJ1-4; unclear D gene. V lost 2 bases and J lost 0, with 4 bases in between. The CDR3 loop spans 13 amino acids. The germline CDR1 and CDR2 sequences are DFQATT and SNEGSKA (reference sequence). The CDR3 sequence: CSARNTTNEKLFF. CDR3 DNA sequence: TGCAGTGCTAGAAATACAACTAATGAAAAACTGTTTTTT.

The chain couples TRBV20-1 to TRBJ1-6; TRBD1 matches 8 bases. Trimming at V came to 3 bases and at J to 11 bases, leaving 12 bases not matched to a gene. This CDR3 has 15 amino acids. Germline V gives CDR1 DFQATT, CDR2 SNEGSKA (reference sequence). CDR3 sequence reads: CSARLPDRERTPLHF. The CDR3 nucleotides read TGCAGTGCTAGGCTCCCGGACAGGGAAAGGACACCCCTCCACTTT.

This clonotype occurred many times. V gene TRBV28 combines with J gene TRBJ1-1; TRBD1 matches 8 bases. Germline trimming cut 6 bases from V and 7 bases from J; bases unmatched to any gene: 7. The CDR3 sequence is 13 residues long. Germline CDR1 reads MDHEN; CDR2 reads SYDVKM. The chain's CDR3 is CASRPDRAGEAFF. CDR3 sequence (DNA): TGTGCCAGCAGACCGGACAGGGCAGGTGAAGCTTTCTTT. Drawing the rest from reference TRBV28 and TRBJ1-1, the complete variable domain is DVKVTQSSRYLVKRTGEKVFLECVQDMDHENMFWYRQDPGLGLRLIYFSYDVKMKEKGDIPEGYSVSREKKERFSLILESASTNQTSMYLCASRPDRAGEAFFGQGTRLTVV.

This clonotype was picked up many times. The chain has TRBV28 and TRBJ1-1, with D unclear. The CDR3 is 14 residues long. Trimming took off 8 bases at V and 0 bases at J, with 13 bases between the two ends. Germline assignment: CDR1 MDHEN and CDR2 SYDVKM. The CDR3 here is CASGAYPMNTEAFF. The DNA of the CDR3 is TGTGCCAGCGGAGCATATCCCATGAACACTGAAGCTTTCTTT.

As to this clonotype: With a much larger clone just one base away, this may be a read error. The chain has TRBV12-3 or TRBV12-4 and TRBJ2-7; perhaps TRBD1 as D (5 bases). CDR3 length: 16 amino acids. The CDR3 loop is CASSFFFVGVSYKQYF. The DNA of the CDR3 is TGTGCCAGCAGTTTTTTCTTTGTAGGGGTTTCCTACAAGCAGTACTTC.

This clonotype was recorded many times. The gene calls are TRBV5-1 and TRBJ2-3; 12 nucleotides align to TRBD2. V trimming: 5 bases; J trimming: 4 bases; junction bases outside the gene matches: 5. The length of the CDR3 is 15 residues. Germline assignment: CDR1 SGHRS and CDR2 YFSETQ. The CDR3: CASRTSGSRSDTQYF. The DNA of the CDR3 is TGCGCCAGCAGGACTAGCGGGAGTAGGTCAGATACGCAGTATTTT.

This clonotype was recorded at least ten times. The chain has TRBV12-3 or TRBV12-4 and TRBJ2-7, with TRBD2 matching 8 bases. V shed 10 bases and J 2 bases; nucleotides not matched to a gene: 13. The CDR3 is 15 residues long. The CDR3 DNA sequence: TGTGCCATCTCTCTCTGGGATAGCGGGACCTACGAGCAGTACTTC. Encoded protein: CAISLWDSGTYEQYF.

In this sample, this clonotype turned up a few times. The CDR3 coding sequence is TGTGCCATCAGTGAGTCATTGGGTCTGGGGGTGTCGGATGAGCAGTTCTTC. Translated: CAISESLGLGVSDEQFF. V gene TRBV10-3 combines with J gene TRBJ2-1; the D call may be TRBD1 or TRBD2 (5 bases each). V was cut by 0 bases and J by 8 bases, with 20 bases left in between. This CDR3 comprises 17 residues. Germline V gene sequence: CDR1 ENHRY, CDR2 SYGVKD.

The chain couples TRBV20-1 to TRBJ1-2; 8 bases fit TRBD1. This CDR3 comprises 13 residues. The germline CDR1 and CDR2 sequences are DFQATT and SNEGSKA (reference sequence). Germline trimming cut 5 bases from V and 8 bases from J; bases unmatched to any gene: 10. This CDR3 is CSAETDRVGGYTF. The CDR3 bases are TGCAGTGCTGAAACGGACAGGGTAGGGGGCTACACCTTC.

This clonotype was counted at least ten times. This rearrangement joins TRBV7-3 to TRBJ2-3; D is possibly TRBD2 (5 bases). The V and J ends lost 5 bases and 4 bases respectively, with 19 bases between them. The germline V gene has CDR1 SGHTA and CDR2 FQGTGA. This CDR3 has 16 residues. CDR3 sequence (DNA): TGTGCCAGCAGCCTAGGAGGCAGGTCGGTCGCAGATACGCAGTATTTT. Its protein is CASSLGGRSVADTQYF.

At least ten counts were recorded for this clonotype. This chain uses TRBV28 with TRBJ2-1; 7 bases map to TRBD2. This CDR3 has 18 residues. V trimming: 5 bases; J trimming: 10 bases; junction bases outside the gene matches: 23. Per germline, CDR1 MDHEN and CDR2 SYDVKM. The CDR3 bases are TGTGCCAGCAGTCCGCCCGGACTAGATCTTTCGTATCGTATGGAGCAGTTCTTC. The encoded protein is CASSPPGLDLSYRMEQFF.

The chain has TRBV3-1 and TRBJ1-4; 7 nucleotides line up with TRBD1. Germline CDR1 and CDR2: LGHDT and YNNKEL (reference sequence). Trimming took 4 bases from V and 7 from J; bases not matched to a gene: 9. This CDR3 has 15 residues. CDR3 protein: CASSPLGTVSEKLFF. The CDR3 region has the DNA TGTGCCAGCAGCCCCCTCGGGACAGTAAGTGAAAAACTGTTTTTT.

The V gene is TRBV9, the J gene TRBJ2-2; 10 positions match TRBD2. CDR3 length: 17 amino acids. The junction had 4 bases not matched to a gene; V was cut back by 2 bases and J by 0 bases. CDR1 and CDR2 (germline): SGDLS, YYNGEE. The CDR3 reads CASSVGGLASNTGELFF. DNA for the CDR3: TGTGCCAGCAGCGTGGGGGGACTAGCGTCGAACACCGGGGAGCTGTTTTTT.

Many counts were recorded for this clonotype. V is TRBV19 and J is TRBJ1-5; D perhaps matches TRBD1 (6 bases). V lost 1 base, J lost 3 bases, and 10 bases lay in between. The germline V gene has CDR1 LNHDA and CDR2 SQIVND (reference sequence). This CDR3 spans 15 amino acids. Here the CDR3 DNA reads TGTGCCAGTAGTATAGGACAGGCTTCCAATCAGCCCCAGCATTTT. Translated, it gives CASSIGQASNQPQHF.

This clonotype was detected ten times or more. The rearrangement links TRBV28 to TRBJ1-5; D unresolved. CDR3 length: 13 amino acids. The V end lost 5 bases, the J end lost 2 bases, and 7 bases lay between the germline ends. Germline V gene sequence: CDR1 MDHEN, CDR2 SYDVKM. The CDR3 region has the DNA TGTGCCAGCAGTGCGACGGGCAATCAGCCCCAGCATTTT. Translated, it gives CASSATGNQPQHF.

The sample holds many counts of this clonotype. CDR3 nucleotide sequence: TGTGCCAGCTCACCATCCAGCAGGGAGGTCTACGAGCAGTACTTC. As protein: CASSPSSREVYEQYF. V usage is TRBV18 and J usage is TRBJ2-7; TRBD2 might be the D (6 bases). The CDR3 length is 15 residues. Trimming pared 2 bases from V and 3 bases from J, leaving 14 bases between. From germline, CDR1 is KGHSH and CDR2 LQKENI.

This clonotype was recorded many times. This chain links TRBV5-6 with TRBJ2-1, with 8 bases that match TRBD1. V gave up 2 bases and J gave up 7 bases; unmatched junction bases: 8. CDR3 length: 15 residues. Germline V gene data show CDR1 as SGHDT and CDR2 as YYEEEE. CDR3: CASSFVTGGWNEQFF. DNA for the CDR3: TGTGCCAGCAGCTTCGTCACAGGGGGTTGGAATGAGCAGTTCTTC.

The sample holds many counts of this clonotype. The chain uses TRBV15 and TRBJ2-7; 9 bases match TRBD2. CDR1 LNHNV and CDR2 YYDKDF come from the germline V gene (reference sequence). The trim removed 2 bases at V and 3 bases at J, leaving 14 bases unmatched. The CDR3 is 18 amino acids. CDR3 amino acids: CATSRPRRASGDFYEQYF. CDR3 DNA: TGTGCCACCAGCAGACCAAGGAGGGCTAGCGGGGACTTCTACGAGCAGTACTTC.

The V call is TRBV24-1, the J call TRBJ2-3; TRBD1 is a possible D gene (6 bases). CDR1 and CDR2 from the germline V gene are KGHDR and SFDVKD. The CDR3 runs to 15 residues. The ends were cut back, 4 bases at V and 3 bases at J, with 13 bases in the middle. The CDR3: CATSDWGQGTDTQYF. Here the CDR3 DNA reads TGTGCCACCAGTGACTGGGGTCAGGGGACAGATACGCAGTATTTT.

This clonotype was seen at least ten times. The chain uses TRBV11-3 and TRBJ2-3, with D perhaps TRBD2 (5 bases). The CDR3 has 14 residues. Deletions cut 4 bases from V and 4 bases from J, with 12 bases between. Germline V gene lookup returns CDR1 SGHNT and CDR2 YENEEA. DNA of the CDR3: TGTGCCAGCAGCTCCCCGGAGAGGGCAGATACGCAGTATTTT. This translates into CASSSPERADTQYF.

This clonotype was recorded at least ten times. V usage is TRBV12-3 or TRBV12-4 and J usage is TRBJ2-1, with 15 positions matching TRBD2. The trim removed 6 bases at V and 10 bases at J, leaving 10 bases unmatched. The CDR3 is 16 residues long. For the CDR3, the DNA is TGTGCCAGCAGCCGCCTCGGGACTAGCGGGAGGCCGGAGCAGTTCTTC. This translates into CASSRLGTSGRPEQFF.